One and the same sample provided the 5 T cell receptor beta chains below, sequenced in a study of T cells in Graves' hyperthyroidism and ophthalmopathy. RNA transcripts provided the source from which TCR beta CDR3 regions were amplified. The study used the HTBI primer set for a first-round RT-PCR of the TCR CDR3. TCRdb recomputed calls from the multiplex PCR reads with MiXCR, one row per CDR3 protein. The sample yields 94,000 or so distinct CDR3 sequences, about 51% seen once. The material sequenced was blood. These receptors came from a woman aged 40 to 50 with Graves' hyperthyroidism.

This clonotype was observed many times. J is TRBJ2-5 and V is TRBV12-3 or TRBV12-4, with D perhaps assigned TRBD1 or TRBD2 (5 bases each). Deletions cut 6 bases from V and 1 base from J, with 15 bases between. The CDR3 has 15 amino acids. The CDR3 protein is CASSLQEDRQETQYF. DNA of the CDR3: TGTGCCAGCAGCTTACAGGAGGACCGCCAAGAGACCCAGTACTTC.

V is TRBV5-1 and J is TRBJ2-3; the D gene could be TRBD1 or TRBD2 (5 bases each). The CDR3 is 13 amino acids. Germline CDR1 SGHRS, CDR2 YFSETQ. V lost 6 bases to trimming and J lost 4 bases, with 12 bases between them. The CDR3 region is CASNRLGADTQYF. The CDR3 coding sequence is TGCGCCAGCAACCGACTGGGGGCAGATACGCAGTATTTT.

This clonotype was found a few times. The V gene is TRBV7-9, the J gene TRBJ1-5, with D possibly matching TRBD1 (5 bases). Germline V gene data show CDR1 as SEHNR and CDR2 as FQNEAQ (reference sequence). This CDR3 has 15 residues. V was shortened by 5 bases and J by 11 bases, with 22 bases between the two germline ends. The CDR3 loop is CASSLTMGVGETQHF. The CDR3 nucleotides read TGTGCCAGCAGCCTCACCATGGGGGTAGGGGAGACCCAGCATTTT.

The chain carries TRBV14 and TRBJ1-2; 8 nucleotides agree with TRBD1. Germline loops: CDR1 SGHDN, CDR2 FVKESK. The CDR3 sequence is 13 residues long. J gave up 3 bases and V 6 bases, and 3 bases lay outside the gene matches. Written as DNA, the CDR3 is TGTGCCAGCAGGGACAGGGAGCACTATGGCTACACCTTC. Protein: CASRDREHYGYTF.

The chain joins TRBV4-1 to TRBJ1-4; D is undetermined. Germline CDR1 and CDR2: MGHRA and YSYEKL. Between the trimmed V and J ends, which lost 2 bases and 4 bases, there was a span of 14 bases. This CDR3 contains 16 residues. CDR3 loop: CASSQTPDEFNEKLFF. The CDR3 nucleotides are TGCGCCAGCAGCCAAACCCCGGACGAATTTAATGAAAAACTGTTTTTT.